Shown below are 21 T cell receptor beta chains from a single sample sequenced in a study of cytomegalovirus exposure and HLA in healthy donors. PCR primers comprised 60 Vbeta and 13 Jbeta primers. Profiling relied on immunoSEQ multiplex PCR, and the TCRdb table lists in-frame clones only, not all of them. This repertoire shows around 92,000 clones, under 85% found once; its top ten account for roughly 3%. Sequenced sample: PBMCs. These receptors were obtained from a female donor in good health and CMV-seropositive.

The genes are TRBV19 and TRBJ2-7; D is uncertain. V was clipped by 0 bases and J by 6 bases, with 9 bases between them. Germline loops: CDR1 LNHDA, CDR2 SQIVND (reference sequence). There are 13 residues in the CDR3. CDR3 coding DNA: TGTGCCAGTAGTATAGATCTGAGCACCGAGCAGTACTTC. Its protein is CASSIDLSTEQYF.

The J gene is TRBJ2-7, the V gene TRBV11-2, with a possible D match to TRBD2 (5 bases). The CDR3 totals 12 residues. Deletions cut 5 bases from V and 1 base from J, with 6 bases between. Germline CDR1 and CDR2: SGHAT and FQNNGV. The CDR3 spells CASSRTSYEQYF. The CDR3 DNA sequence: TGTGCCAGCAGCCGGACTTCCTACGAGCAGTACTTC. Full variable domain (remainder filled in from reference TRBV11-2 and TRBJ2-7): EAGVAQSPRYKIIEKRQSVAFWCNPISGHATLYWYQQILGQGPKLLIQFQNNGVVDDSQLPKDRFSAERLKGVDSTLKIQPAKLEDSAVYLCASSRTSYEQYFGPGTRLTVT.

V and J are TRBV4-1 and TRBJ1-1; D is possibly TRBD1 (5 bases). V lost 2 bases and J lost 3, with 10 bases in between. Germline V lookup: CDR1 MGHRA, CDR2 YSYEKL. The CDR3 is made up of 14 amino acids. CDR3 sequence (DNA): TGCGCCAGCAGCCAACGGGACTCGGACACTGAAGCTTTCTTT. Residues: CASSQRDSDTEAFF.

The rearrangement links TRBV18 to TRBJ1-1; unclear D gene. The CDR3 totals 13 residues. Trimming removed 6 bases at V and 3 bases at J, with 11 bases between. Germline V gives CDR1 KGHSH, CDR2 LQKENI. The CDR3 sequence: CASSRSRDTEAFF. CDR3 bases: TGTGCCAGCTCCCGATCCCGGGACACTGAAGCTTTCTTT.

The chain uses TRBV6-1 and TRBJ2-7, with D possibly being TRBD1 (6 bases). The V gene lost 1 base and the J gene lost 0 bases, with 10 bases spanning the gap. The CDR3 extends over 15 amino acids. Germline V gives CDR1 MNHNS, CDR2 SASEGT. This chain's CDR3 is CASSEVGAGSYEQYF. The DNA for the CDR3 is TGTGCCAGCAGTGAAGTGGGGGCGGGCTCCTACGAGCAGTACTTC.

This clone was detected once. The J gene is TRBJ1-1, the V gene TRBV6-6, with unresolved D. The CDR3 covers 13 residues. CDR1 MNHNY and CDR2 SVGAGI come from the germline V gene (reference sequence). V was pared by 6 bases and J by 3 bases, with 11 bases between. The CDR3 sequence: CASSSPEDTEAFF. DNA of the CDR3: TGTGCCAGCAGCTCACCAGAGGACACTGAAGCTTTCTTT.

The J gene is TRBJ1-1, the V gene TRBV19, with D perhaps matching TRBD1 (5 bases). Germline V gene lookup returns CDR1 LNHDA and CDR2 SQIVND (reference sequence). Deletions cut 7 bases from V and 8 bases from J, with 17 bases between. This CDR3 is built from 13 residues. Written as DNA, the CDR3 is TGTGCCAGTACTAGGACAATGGGTTTCGAAGCTTTCTTT. It codes for CASTRTMGFEAFF.

This chain connects TRBV5-1 to TRBJ2-1, with D tentatively TRBD2 (7 bases). The germline V and J ends were trimmed by 2 bases and 5 bases, with 11 bases remaining between them. Looked up from germline, CDR1 is SGHRS and CDR2 is YFSETQ. This CDR3 has 14 residues. CDR3 amino acids: CASSFGGPNNEQFF. CDR3 nucleotide sequence: TGCGCCAGCAGCTTCGGGGGGCCGAACAATGAGCAGTTCTTC. The whole variable domain, remainder taken from reference TRBV5-1 and TRBJ2-1, is KAGVTQTPRYLIKTRGQQVTLSCSPISGHRSVSWYQQTPGQGLQFLFEYFSETQRNKGNFPGRFSGRQFSNSRSEMNVSTLELGDSALYLCASSFGGPNNEQFFGPGTRLTVL.

V gene TRBV9 combines with J gene TRBJ2-1; no definite D call. The CDR3 consists of 14 residues. CDR1 and CDR2 (germline): SGDLS, YYNGEE. Trimming left V 3 bases short and J 4 bases short, with 11 bases between. The CDR3 here is CASSADNLYNEQFF. As DNA, the CDR3 is TGTGCCAGCAGCGCCGACAATCTATACAATGAGCAGTTCTTC.

The chain couples TRBV6-1 to TRBJ2-5; perhaps TRBD2 as D (6 bases). The CDR3 has 15 residues. The V gene lost 11 bases and the J gene lost 1 base, with 20 bases spanning the gap. From germline, CDR1 is MNHNS and CDR2 SASEGT. DNA of the CDR3: TGTGCCGTCACCGGGACTGGAAGAACCCAAGAGACCCAGTACTTC. It yields the protein CAVTGTGRTQETQYF.

This chain uses TRBV5-1 with TRBJ2-5, with D possibly TRBD1 on 5 matching bases. Trimming removed 2 bases from V and 5 bases from J, with 10 bases in between. Germline V lookup: CDR1 SGHRS, CDR2 YFSETQ. The CDR3 totals 13 residues. CDR3 nucleotide sequence: TGCGCCAGCAGCTTTCTCGCAGGGGAGACCCAGTACTTC. Protein: CASSFLAGETQYF.

The chain combines TRBV7-3 with TRBJ1-1; D is possibly TRBD1 (6 bases). The CDR3 is 14 amino acids. Looked up from germline, CDR1 is SGHTA and CDR2 is FQGTGA. V dropped 6 bases and J dropped 2 bases, with 13 bases sitting between them. The CDR3 DNA reads as TGTGCCAGCAGAAATGGACAGAGCAACACTGAAGCTTTCTTT. Residues: CASRNGQSNTEAFF.

The rearrangement uses TRBV11-2 and TRBJ2-2; TRBD1 is a possible D gene (5 bases). The CDR3 covers 16 residues. Germline CDR1 and CDR2: SGHAT and FQNNGV. Trimming left V 5 bases short and J 5 bases short, with 18 bases between. The DNA for the CDR3 is TGTGCCAGCAGCCCAGACAGTAGGTGGAGAACCGGGGAGCTGTTTTTT. It encodes CASSPDSRWRTGELFF.

The J gene is TRBJ1-2, the V gene TRBV28; no definite D call. V was cut by 2 bases and J by 7 bases, with 17 bases left in between. The CDR3 is made up of 15 amino acids. Per germline, CDR1 MDHEN and CDR2 SYDVKM. The CDR3, as DNA: TGTGCCAGCAGTTTAGGTGGGAGGCATTACGCTGGCTACACCTTC. Protein sequence: CASSLGGRHYAGYTF.

CDR3 region: CAWSNPGQGSSYEQYF. CDR3 coding DNA: TGTGCCTGGAGCAACCCTGGCCAGGGTAGCTCCTACGAGCAGTACTTC. The chain is built from TRBV30 and TRBJ2-7; the D gene is possibly TRBD1 (5 bases). CDR1 and CDR2 from the germline V gene are GTSNPN and SVGIG (reference sequence). The CDR3 spans 16 residues. Trimming left V 3 bases short and J 0 bases short, with 18 bases between.

This clone was seen only once. This sequence joins TRBV4-2 and TRBJ2-3; D ambiguous. The CDR3 is 13 residues long. Germline lookup yields CDR1 LGHNA and CDR2 YNFKEQ. V was cut by 1 base and J by 5 bases, with 7 bases left in between. CDR3 DNA: TGTGCCAGCAGCCAAGGAGGTAGAGATACGCAGTATTTT. As protein: CASSQGGRDTQYF.

Only a few counts were recorded for this clone. The chain employs TRBV10-1 and TRBJ2-3; 9 positions agree with TRBD1. This CDR3 comprises 14 residues. V lost 8 bases, J lost 4 bases, and 7 bases stayed unmatched. From germline, CDR1 is WNHNN and CDR2 SYGVQD (reference sequence). CDR3 protein: CASSSDRGADTQYF. The CDR3 DNA reads TGCGCCAGCTCCTCGGACAGGGGAGCAGATACGCAGTATTTT.

The chain uses TRBV25-1 and TRBJ1-5; no reliable D call. Trimming stripped 1 base from V and 6 bases from J, with 7 bases between. In germline, CDR1 is MGHDK, CDR2 SYGVNS. The CDR3 runs to 13 residues. This chain's CDR3 is CASSEWESQPQHF. The DNA for the CDR3 is TGTGCCAGCAGTGAATGGGAGAGTCAGCCCCAGCATTTT. Supplemented by reference TRBV25-1 and TRBJ1-5, the full variable domain reads EADIYQTPRYLVIGTGKKITLECSQTMGHDKMYWYQQDPGMELHLIHYSYGVNSTEKGDLSSESTVSRIRTEHFPLTLESARPSHTSQYLCASSEWESQPQHFGDGTRLSIL.

This clone was recorded once. V and J are TRBV4-3 and TRBJ1-3, with 8 bases that match TRBD1. Germline CDR1 LGHNA, CDR2 YSLEER. J lost 3 bases, V lost 0 bases, and 7 bases had no gene match. The CDR3 loop spans 17 amino acids. The CDR3 nucleotides are TGCGCCAGCAGCCAAGATCACACAGGGGGAGGTGGAAACACCATATATTTT. Its protein is CASSQDHTGGGGNTIYF.

This chain connects TRBV28 to TRBJ1-1, with D possibly being TRBD1 (6 bases). Germline V gene sequence: CDR1 MDHEN, CDR2 SYDVKM. There are 14 residues in the CDR3. Trimming shortened V by 5 bases and J by 1 base, and 11 bases separated the two germline ends. CDR3 DNA: TGTGCCAGCAGTCCCGGGACACCGAACACTGAAGCTTTCTTT. It codes for CASSPGTPNTEAFF.

This sequence joins TRBV5-1 and TRBJ1-1; possible D gene TRBD1, 6 bases. The germline V gene has CDR1 SGHRS and CDR2 YFSETQ. The V end lost 1 base, the J end lost 4 bases, and 11 bases lay between the germline ends. This CDR3 region has 14 residues. The CDR3, as DNA: TGCGCCAGCAGCTTGCGGGGGGCCTTCACTGAAGCTTTCTTT. This encodes CASSLRGAFTEAFF.